One and the same sample provided the 20 T cell receptor beta chains below, sequenced in a study of cytomegalovirus exposure and HLA in healthy donors (TCRdb year 2017). Libraries came from the immunoSEQ multiplex PCR assay. For the multiplex PCR, a mixture combining 60 forward primers for TCR Vbeta segments and 13 reverse primers for TCR Jbeta segments was used. TCRdb obtained this table from immuneACCESS and retained in-frame rearrangements with V and J assigned. These tables miss some clones; where compared with another copy, unresolved V genes account for less than half of the shortfall, and the remainder is unexplained. For this sample the table gives approximately 140,000 clones, of which about 76% were detected only once. The ten largest make up 3% to 4% of the sample. The sample consisted of PBMCs. These receptors originate from a human donor in good health.

The chain employs TRBV28 and TRBJ2-7; D is unclear. The CDR3 consists of 14 residues. The germline V and J ends were trimmed by 3 bases and 2 bases, with 11 bases remaining between them. Per the germline V gene, CDR1 is MDHEN and CDR2 is SYDVKM. CDR3 protein: CASSLAQMAYEQYF. CDR3 nucleotide sequence: TGTGCCAGCAGTTTGGCTCAGATGGCCTACGAGCAGTACTTC.

The V gene is TRBV7-9, the J gene TRBJ1-2, with TRBD1 matching over 8 bases. There are 15 residues in the CDR3. The germline gives CDR1 SEHNR, CDR2 FQNEAQ (reference sequence). The V gene end was trimmed by 0 bases and the J gene end by 8 bases; junction bases not matched to a gene: 8. The DNA of the CDR3 is TGTGCCAGCAGCTTAGCAGGCAGGGGGCTTAAAGGCTACACCTTC. This gives the protein CASSLAGRGLKGYTF.

The rearrangement links TRBV19 to TRBJ1-1; 7 bases agree with TRBD1. The CDR3 is made up of 14 amino acids. Germline V gene data show CDR1 as LNHDA and CDR2 as SQIVND (reference sequence). Trimming at V came to 7 bases and at J to 6 bases, leaving 11 bases not matched to a gene. CDR3 sequence: CASNVGRGVPEAFF. In DNA, the CDR3 is TGTGCCAGTAACGTGGGCAGGGGGGTTCCTGAAGCTTTCTTT. The entire variable domain, with the rest obtained from reference TRBV19 and TRBJ1-1, is as follows: DGGITQSPKYLFRKEGQNVTLSCEQNLNHDAMYWYRQDPGQGLRLIYYSQIVNDFQKGDIAEGYSVSREKKESFPLTVTSAQKNPTAFYLCASNVGRGVPEAFFGQGTRLTVV.

This sequence joins TRBV7-9 and TRBJ1-2; a weak D match, TRBD1 (6 bases). The CDR3 runs to 16 residues. Trimming took 0 bases from V and 4 from J, leaving 15 bases between them. Germline V lookup: CDR1 SEHNR, CDR2 FQNEAQ (reference sequence). CDR3 DNA sequence: TGTGCCAGCAGCTTAGCGCTCGGACAGCCACCCTATGGCTACACCTTC. Protein: CASSLALGQPPYGYTF.

The chain employs TRBV19 and TRBJ2-7, with 8 bases identical to TRBD1. In germline, CDR1 is LNHDA, CDR2 SQIVND (reference sequence). With V trimmed by 3 bases and J by 5 bases, 6 bases remained unmatched. The CDR3 has 14 amino acids. The CDR3 sequence is CASSIDRGTDEQYF. The CDR3 DNA reads as TGTGCCAGTAGTATCGACAGGGGTACCGACGAGCAGTACTTC. Based on the CDR3 plus reference TRBV19 and TRBJ2-7, the full variable domain is DGGITQSPKYLFRKEGQNVTLSCEQNLNHDAMYWYRQDPGQGLRLIYYSQIVNDFQKGDIAEGYSVSREKKESFPLTVTSAQKNPTAFYLCASSIDRGTDEQYFGPGTRLTVT.

This clone has just a few counts. V and J are TRBV2 and TRBJ1-4; D not resolved. The V gene lost 7 bases and the J gene lost 8 bases, with 11 bases spanning the gap. CDR3 size: 12 residues. Germline CDR1 and CDR2: SNHLY and FYNNEI. The CDR3, as DNA: TGTGCCAGCAATCCGGCAGGCGAAAAACTGTTTTTT. This codes for CASNPAGEKLFF.

The chain couples TRBV28 to TRBJ1-1; 9 bases map to TRBD1. There are 14 residues in the CDR3. The germline gives CDR1 MDHEN, CDR2 SYDVKM. After removal of 7 bases from V and 1 base from J, the junction contained 4 bases not matched to a gene. CDR3 sequence reads: CASTHRGRNTEAFF. The CDR3 DNA reads as TGTGCCAGCACTCACAGGGGGCGGAACACTGAAGCTTTCTTT. The entire variable domain, with the rest obtained from reference TRBV28 and TRBJ1-1, is as follows: DVKVTQSSRYLVKRTGEKVFLECVQDMDHENMFWYRQDPGLGLRLIYFSYDVKMKEKGDIPEGYSVSREKKERFSLILESASTNQTSMYLCASTHRGRNTEAFFGQGTRLTVV.

This sequence joins TRBV5-1 and TRBJ2-3, with TRBD2 identical over 10 bases. Germline-derived CDR1 and CDR2 are SGHRS and YFSETQ. The CDR3 length is 15 residues. Losses at the gene ends were 0 bases for V and 6 bases for J; bases not matched to a gene: 4. CDR3 sequence: CASSLAGAGGDTQYF. CDR3 DNA: TGCGCCAGCAGCTTGGCAGGAGCGGGGGGGGATACGCAGTATTTT.

The genes are TRBV19 and TRBJ2-1, with 8 bases fitting TRBD2. Per germline, CDR1 LNHDA and CDR2 SQIVND (reference sequence). Trimming took 3 bases from V and 6 from J; bases not matched to a gene: 7. This CDR3 region has 15 residues. CDR3 amino acids: CASSMGGGIPNEQFF. For the CDR3, the DNA is TGTGCCAGTAGTATGGGCGGGGGGATACCCAATGAGCAGTTCTTC.

The chain couples TRBV29-1 to TRBJ2-1; D possibly corresponds to TRBD2 (5 bases). Per the germline V gene, CDR1 is SQVTM and CDR2 is ANQGSEA. Trimming cost V 3 bases and J 1 base, with 7 bases left between them. There are 13 residues in the CDR3. This CDR3 is CSVDTGSYNEQFF. The DNA for the CDR3 is TGCAGCGTTGACACGGGGTCCTACAATGAGCAGTTCTTC.

V usage is TRBV4-3 and J usage is TRBJ1-1; possibly TRBD1 for D (5 bases). This CDR3 contains 15 residues. The germline V gene has CDR1 LGHNA and CDR2 YSLEER. V was trimmed by 1 base and J by 1 base, leaving 10 bases between them. DNA of the CDR3: TGCGCCAGCAGCCAAGTGCAGGGTTCGAACACTGAAGCTTTCTTT. Translating gives CASSQVQGSNTEAFF.

This rearrangement joins TRBV7-9 to TRBJ1-2; TRBD1 aligns across 12 bases. The germline gives CDR1 SEHNR, CDR2 FQNEAQ (reference sequence). V dropped 5 bases and J dropped 8; count of bases not matched to a gene: 6. This CDR3 is 14 amino acids long. The CDR3, as DNA: TGTGCCAGCAGCCGTTCCGGGACAGGGGGCGGCTACACCTTC. Translated: CASSRSGTGGGYTF.

The V call is TRBV6-1, the J call TRBJ2-2; 9 nucleotides agree with TRBD1. In germline, CDR1 is MNHNS, CDR2 SASEGT. The CDR3 loop spans 16 amino acids. V lost 4 bases to trimming and J lost 4 bases; unmatched junction nucleotides: 7. CDR3 residues: CASSVLQGAGTGELFF. CDR3 nucleotide sequence: TGTGCCAGCAGTGTCTTACAGGGGGCGGGCACCGGGGAGCTGTTTTTT.

This rearrangement joins TRBV6-6 to TRBJ1-5, with D possibly being TRBD1 (5 bases). The length of the CDR3 is 15 residues. Germline V CDR1 and CDR2: MNHNY, SVGAGI (reference sequence). V lost 4 bases to trimming and J lost 0 bases, with 10 bases between them. The CDR3 protein is CASSSTGLSNQPQHF. The CDR3 nucleotides are TGTGCCAGCAGTTCGACGGGACTTAGCAATCAGCCCCAGCATTTT.

The rearrangement uses TRBV7-8 and TRBJ2-7; 7 nucleotides line up with TRBD2. Looked up from germline, CDR1 is SGHVS and CDR2 is FQNEAQ. Unmatched junction bases numbered 5, after V lost 0 bases and J lost 0 bases. CDR3 length: 16 amino acids. The CDR3 sequence is CASSLASGRASYEQYF. CDR3 nucleotides: TGTGCCAGCAGCTTAGCGTCTGGGAGGGCCTCCTACGAGCAGTACTTC.

V is TRBV28 and J is TRBJ2-3; D is perhaps TRBD2 (6 bases). The germline gives CDR1 MDHEN, CDR2 SYDVKM. This CDR3 spans 15 amino acids. The germline V and J ends were trimmed by 2 bases and 5 bases, with 14 bases remaining between them. The DNA of the CDR3 is TGTGCCAGCAGTTTAGGGGGGTTAGTGCTAGATACGCAGTATTTT. This sequence encodes CASSLGGLVLDTQYF.

The chain uses TRBV19 and TRBJ2-3; 11 bases fit TRBD2. Germline-derived CDR1 and CDR2 are LNHDA and SQIVND (reference sequence). The J segment lost 8 bases and the V segment lost 3 bases, leaving 10 bases of the junction unmatched. The CDR3 has 16 amino acids. Here the CDR3 DNA reads TGTGCCAGTAGTATCCCAGCTAGCGGGAGGATGGTTACGCAGTATTTT. Protein sequence: CASSIPASGRMVTQYF.

The count of this clone is one. V gene TRBV28 combines with J gene TRBJ2-1; possibly TRBD1 for D (5 bases). The germline V and J ends were trimmed by 4 bases and 7 bases, with 8 bases remaining between them. Germline CDR1 and CDR2: MDHEN and SYDVKM. The CDR3 contains 12 residues. The CDR3 sequence: CASSSRENEQFF. CDR3 in DNA: TGTGCCAGCAGTTCCAGGGAAAATGAGCAGTTCTTC.

The rearrangement links TRBV2 to TRBJ1-1, with TRBD1 matching 8 bases. The junction had 16 bases not matched to a gene; V was cut back by 5 bases and J by 8 bases. The germline CDR1 and CDR2 sequences are SNHLY and FYNNEI. The CDR3 contains 16 residues. Here the CDR3 reads CASSPAGGLIGSEAFF. CDR3 DNA: TGTGCCAGCAGTCCGGCAGGGGGCTTGATAGGCTCCGAAGCTTTCTTT.

The rearrangement joins TRBV30 to TRBJ1-3, with a possible D match to TRBD1 (5 bases). CDR3 length: 11 residues. Per germline, CDR1 GTSNPN and CDR2 SVGIG (reference sequence). V dropped 5 bases and J dropped 10 bases, with 12 bases sitting between them. CDR3 nucleotide sequence: TGTGCCTGGGGCTCAGGGTCGACCATATATTTT. It yields the protein CAWGSGSTIYF.